This TCR beta chain was documented in a study of T cell responses to AZD1222 COVID-19 vaccine. Pooled samples include second doses given at about 4 or 12 weeks. Study-level findings and limits: Repertoire collection took place solely once the T cell response had peaked. Reports say nearly half of spike-specific TCRs go after unmutated variant regions. Baseline seropositivity occurred in only a handful of AZD1222 recipients.

Note on this clone: The antigen is not known. The same CDR3 also results from other DNA sequences found in this sample.

Germline CDR1 and CDR2: SGHNT and YYREEE (reference sequence). The J segment lost 7 bases and the V segment lost 5 bases, leaving 2 bases of the junction unmatched. CDR3 length: 12 amino acids. The method was immunoSEQ multiplex PCR; TCRdb's version includes in-frame clones alone and lacks a portion of them. The sample includes some 150,000 clones, approximately 90% of them seen just once. The sample was peripheral blood, taken 28 days after the second AZD1222 dose. The clonotype originates from an adult who received the AZD1222 COVID-19 vaccine. V is TRBV5-4 and J is TRBJ2-1; 8 nucleotides line up with TRBD2. CDR3 sequence (DNA): TGTGCCAGCAGAAGCGGGGGTAATGAGCAGTTCTTC. This translates into CASRSGGNEQFF.